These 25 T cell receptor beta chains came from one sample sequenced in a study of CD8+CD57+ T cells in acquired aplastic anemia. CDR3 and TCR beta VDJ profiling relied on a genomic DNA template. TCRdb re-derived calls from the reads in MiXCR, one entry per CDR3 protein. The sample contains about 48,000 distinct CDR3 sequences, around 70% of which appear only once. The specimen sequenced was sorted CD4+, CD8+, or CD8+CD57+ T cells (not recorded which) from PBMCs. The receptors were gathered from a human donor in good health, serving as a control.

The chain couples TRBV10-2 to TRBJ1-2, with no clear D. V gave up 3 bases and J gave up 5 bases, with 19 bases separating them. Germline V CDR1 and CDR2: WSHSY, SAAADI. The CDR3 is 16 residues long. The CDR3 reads CASSDGRTPLRYGYTF. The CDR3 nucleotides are TGCGCCAGCAGTGACGGCCGTACCCCCCTTCGGTATGGCTACACCTTC.

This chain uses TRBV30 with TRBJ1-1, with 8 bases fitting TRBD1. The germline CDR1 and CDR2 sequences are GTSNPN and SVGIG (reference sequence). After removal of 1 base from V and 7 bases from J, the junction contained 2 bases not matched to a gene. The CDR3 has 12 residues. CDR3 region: CAWSDRGVEAFF. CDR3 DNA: TGTGCCTGGAGTGACAGGGGGGTTGAAGCTTTCTTT. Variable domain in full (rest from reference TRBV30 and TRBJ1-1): SQTIHQWPATLVQPVGSPLSLECTVEGTSNPNLYWYRQAAGRGLQLLFYSVGIGQISSEVPQNLSASRPQDRQFILSSKKLLLSDSGFYLCAWSDRGVEAFFGQGTRLTVV.

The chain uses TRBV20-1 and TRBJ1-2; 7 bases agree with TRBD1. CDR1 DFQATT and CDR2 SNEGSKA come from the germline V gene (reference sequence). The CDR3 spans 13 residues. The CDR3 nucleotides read TGCAGCGCGGCCGCAGGGGGAAACTATGGCTACACCTTC. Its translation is CSAAAGGNYGYTF.

CDR3 coding DNA: TGTGCCAGCAGCTTAGCGTGGGGAGAGCAGTACTTC. Encoded protein: CASSLAWGEQYF. The chain carries TRBV7-2 and TRBJ2-7; D is uncertain. Germline V gives CDR1 SGHTA, CDR2 FQGNSA. The CDR3 runs to 12 residues. The V gene lost 0 bases and the J gene lost 7 bases, with 7 bases spanning the gap.

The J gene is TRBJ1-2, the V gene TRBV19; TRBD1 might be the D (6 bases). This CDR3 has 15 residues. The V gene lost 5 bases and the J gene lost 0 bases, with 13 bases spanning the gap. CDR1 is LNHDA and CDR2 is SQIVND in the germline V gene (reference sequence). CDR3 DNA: TGTGCCAGTAGTTCCCGGGACACAACTAACTATGGCTACACCTTC. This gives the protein CASSSRDTTNYGYTF.

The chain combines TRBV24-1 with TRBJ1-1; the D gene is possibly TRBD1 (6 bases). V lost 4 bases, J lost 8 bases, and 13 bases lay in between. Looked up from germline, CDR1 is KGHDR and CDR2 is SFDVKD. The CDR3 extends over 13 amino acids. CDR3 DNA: TGTGCCACCAGTGACCAACAGGGCAAGGAAGCTTTCTTT. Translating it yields CATSDQQGKEAFF.

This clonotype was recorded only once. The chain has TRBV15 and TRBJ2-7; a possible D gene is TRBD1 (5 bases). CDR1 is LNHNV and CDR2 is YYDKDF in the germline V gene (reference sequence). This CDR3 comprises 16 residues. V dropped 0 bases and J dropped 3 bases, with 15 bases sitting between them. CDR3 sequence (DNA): TGTGCCACCAGCAGAGATTCAATGGGGCCCGGCTACGAGCAGTACTTC. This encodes CATSRDSMGPGYEQYF.

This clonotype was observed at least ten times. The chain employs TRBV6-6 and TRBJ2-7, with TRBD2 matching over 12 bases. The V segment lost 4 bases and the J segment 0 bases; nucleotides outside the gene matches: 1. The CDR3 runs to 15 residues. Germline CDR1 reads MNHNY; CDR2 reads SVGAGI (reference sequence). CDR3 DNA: TGTGCCAGCAGTTCGACTAGCGGGGGCTCCTACGAGCAGTACTTC. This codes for CASSSTSGGSYEQYF.

CDR3 protein: CASSQHYRDEQYF. CDR3 nucleotide sequence: TGTGCCAGCAGCCAACACTACAGGGACGAGCAGTACTTC. V and J are TRBV9 and TRBJ2-7, with D possibly being TRBD1 (6 bases). Between the trimmed V and J ends, which lost 4 bases and 5 bases, there was a span of 13 bases. Germline-derived CDR1 and CDR2 are SGDLS and YYNGEE. CDR3 length: 13 amino acids.

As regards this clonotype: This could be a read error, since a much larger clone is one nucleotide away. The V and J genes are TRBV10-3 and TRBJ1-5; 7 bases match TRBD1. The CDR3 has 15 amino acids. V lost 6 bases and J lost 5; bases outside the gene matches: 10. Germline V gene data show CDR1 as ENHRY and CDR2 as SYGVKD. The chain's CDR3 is CAISQGDLNDQPQHF. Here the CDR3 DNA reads TGTGCCATCAGCCAGGGGGACCTTAACGATCAGCCCCAGCATTTT.

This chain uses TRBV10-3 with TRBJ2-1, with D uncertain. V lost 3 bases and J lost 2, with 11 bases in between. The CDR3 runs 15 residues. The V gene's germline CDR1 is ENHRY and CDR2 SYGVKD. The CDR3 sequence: CAISDGPETYNEQFF. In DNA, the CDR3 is TGTGCCATCAGTGATGGCCCGGAGACCTACAATGAGCAGTTCTTC.

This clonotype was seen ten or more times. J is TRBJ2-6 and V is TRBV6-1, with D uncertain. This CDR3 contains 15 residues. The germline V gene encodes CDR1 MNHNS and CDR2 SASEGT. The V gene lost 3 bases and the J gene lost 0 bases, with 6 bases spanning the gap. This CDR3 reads CASSEGYSGANVLTF. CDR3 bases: TGTGCCAGCAGTGAGGGATACTCTGGGGCCAACGTCCTGACTTTC.

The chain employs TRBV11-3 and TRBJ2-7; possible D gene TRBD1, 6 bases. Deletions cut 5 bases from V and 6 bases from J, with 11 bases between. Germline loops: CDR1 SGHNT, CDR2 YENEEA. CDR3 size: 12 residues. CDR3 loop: CASSVNRVEQYF. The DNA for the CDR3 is TGTGCCAGCAGCGTCAACAGGGTCGAGCAGTACTTC.

The CDR3 is CASSLETELTDTQYF. The CDR3 DNA is TGTGCCAGCAGTTTGGAGACAGAACTCACAGATACGCAGTATTTT. This chain joins TRBV11-2 and TRBJ2-3; a possible D gene is TRBD1 (5 bases). CDR1 is SGHAT and CDR2 is FQNNGV in the germline V gene. V lost 6 bases, J lost 2 bases, and 15 bases lay in between. The CDR3 runs 15 residues.

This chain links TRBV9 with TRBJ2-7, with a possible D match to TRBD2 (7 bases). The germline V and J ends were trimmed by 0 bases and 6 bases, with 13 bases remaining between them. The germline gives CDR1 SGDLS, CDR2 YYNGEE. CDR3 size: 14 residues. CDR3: CASSVGGGGAEQYF. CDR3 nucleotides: TGTGCCAGCAGCGTAGGAGGTGGGGGGGCCGAGCAGTACTTC.

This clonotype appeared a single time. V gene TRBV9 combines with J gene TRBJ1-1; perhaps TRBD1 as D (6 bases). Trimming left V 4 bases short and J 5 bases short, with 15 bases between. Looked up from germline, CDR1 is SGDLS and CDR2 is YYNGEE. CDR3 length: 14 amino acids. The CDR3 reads CASSQQGGGTEAFF. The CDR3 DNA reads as TGTGCCAGCAGCCAACAGGGTGGTGGGACTGAAGCTTTCTTT.

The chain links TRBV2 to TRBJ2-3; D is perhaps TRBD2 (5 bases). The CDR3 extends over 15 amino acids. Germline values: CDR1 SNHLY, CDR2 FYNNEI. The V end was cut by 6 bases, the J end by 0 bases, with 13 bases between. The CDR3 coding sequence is TGTGCCAGCAGAGTCCGGTCGGGGAGCACAGATACGCAGTATTTT. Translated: CASRVRSGSTDTQYF.

CDR3: CASSTDRANSPLHF. The CDR3 DNA sequence: TGTGCCAGCAGTACCGACAGGGCTAATTCACCCCTCCACTTT. The rearrangement links TRBV2 to TRBJ1-6; 7 nucleotides match TRBD1. There are 14 residues in the CDR3. V dropped 5 bases and J dropped 6; count of bases not matched to a gene: 4. CDR1 and CDR2 from the germline V gene are SNHLY and FYNNEI.

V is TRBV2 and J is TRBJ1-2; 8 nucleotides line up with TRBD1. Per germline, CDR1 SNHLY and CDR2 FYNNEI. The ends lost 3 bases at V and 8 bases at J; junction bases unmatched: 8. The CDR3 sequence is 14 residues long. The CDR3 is CASSEANRGGGYTF. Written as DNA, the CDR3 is TGTGCCAGCAGTGAGGCAAACAGGGGGGGCGGCTACACCTTC. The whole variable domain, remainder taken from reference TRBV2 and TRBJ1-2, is EPEVTQTPSHQVTQMGQEVILRCVPISNHLYFYWYRQILGQKVEFLVSFYNNEISEKSEIFDDQFSVERPDGSNFTLKIRSTKLEDSAMYFCASSEANRGGGYTFGSGTRLTVV.

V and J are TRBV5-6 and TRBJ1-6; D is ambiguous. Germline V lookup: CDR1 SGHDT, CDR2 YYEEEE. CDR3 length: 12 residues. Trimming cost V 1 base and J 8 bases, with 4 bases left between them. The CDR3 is CASSLPHSPLHF. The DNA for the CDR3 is TGTGCCAGCAGCTTGCCGCATTCACCCCTCCACTTT.

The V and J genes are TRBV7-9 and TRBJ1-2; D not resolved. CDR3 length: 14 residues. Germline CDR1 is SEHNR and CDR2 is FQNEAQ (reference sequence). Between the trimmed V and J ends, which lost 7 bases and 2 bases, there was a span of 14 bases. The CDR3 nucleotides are TGTGCCAGCACTAAGAAGCCATCCAACTATGGCTACACCTTC. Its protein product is CASTKKPSNYGYTF.

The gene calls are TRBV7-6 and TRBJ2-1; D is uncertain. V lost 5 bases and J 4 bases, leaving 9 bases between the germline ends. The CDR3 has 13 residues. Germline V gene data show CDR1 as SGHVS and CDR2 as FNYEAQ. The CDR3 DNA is TGTGCCAGCAGCCTGGGCTCATACAATGAGCAGTTCTTC. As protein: CASSLGSYNEQFF.

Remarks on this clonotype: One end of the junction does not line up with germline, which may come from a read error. CDR3 nucleotide sequence: TGTGCCAGCAGGGACAGTAAAGGACCTCGCTTC. Protein product: CASRDSKGPRF. The rearrangement joins TRBV2 to TRBJ2-7; D perhaps matches TRBD1 (6 bases). Germline V lookup: CDR1 SNHLY, CDR2 FYNNEI. There are 11 residues in the CDR3.

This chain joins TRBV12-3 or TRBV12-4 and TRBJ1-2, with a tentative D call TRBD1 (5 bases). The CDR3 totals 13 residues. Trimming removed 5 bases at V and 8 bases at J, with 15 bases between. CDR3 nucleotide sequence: TGTGCCAGCAGTCGGGACGGACTCTCCGGCTACACCTTC. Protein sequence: CASSRDGLSGYTF.

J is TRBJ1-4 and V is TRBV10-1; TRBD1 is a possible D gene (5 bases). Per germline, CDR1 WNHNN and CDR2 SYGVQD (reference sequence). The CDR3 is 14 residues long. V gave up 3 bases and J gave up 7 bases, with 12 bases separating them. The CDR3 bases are TGCGCCAGCAGTGATGGGGCTATCACTGAAAAACTGTTTTTT. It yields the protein CASSDGAITEKLFF.